This T cell receptor beta chain was profiled in a study of shared clonotypes between healthy human individuals. Overall study findings and caveats: In contrast to clonotypes shared by all four donors, non-shared clonotypes had lower generation probabilities.

The CDR3 totals 17 residues. From germline, CDR1 is SGHKS and CDR2 YYEKEE (reference sequence). Losses at the gene ends were 0 bases for V and 1 base for J; bases not matched to a gene: 5. This clone was counted only a few times. Its antigen is currently unknown. Clones were sequenced by immunoSEQ multiplex PCR, and TCRdb holds only the in-frame ones, with some missing. The sample contains about 1 million clones, about 70% of which appear only once. Sequenced: memory CD4+ T cells sorted from blood. This sample's subset: CD45RA-negative fraction. The V call is TRBV5-5, the J call TRBJ2-3, with 10 bases identical to TRBD2. This clonotype was obtained from a man aged 18 to 30 in good health. Here the CDR3 reads CASSLVPSGSGTDTQYF. CDR3 nucleotide sequence: TGTGCCAGCAGCTTGGTCCCTAGCGGGAGCGGCACAGATACGCAGTATTTT.